This T cell receptor beta chain was observed in a study of graft-versus-host responses after intestinal transplantation. For the study at large: Anti-thymocyte globulin induction preceded approximately three years of tacrolimus and steroid maintenance in all recipients.

Comments on this clone: Its antigen is as yet unknown.

This table comes from immunoSEQ multiplex PCR, and its TCRdb copy is limited to in-frame clones, with some not included. Here the sample spans approximately 110,000 clones, 90% to 95% being singletons. The germline gives CDR1 GTSNPN, CDR2 SVGIG (reference sequence). V lost 2 bases and J lost 0, with 5 bases in between. The CDR3 totals 13 residues. The receptor was derived from a human donor who was the organ donor for an intestinal transplant. This chain uses TRBV30 with TRBJ1-3; D gene ambiguous. Sequenced here: unstimulated CD4+ T cells sorted from spleen or lymph node cells, sampled before transplant. In DNA form, the CDR3 reads TGTGCCTGGAGTCGAAGCTCTGGAAACACCATATATTTT. Translated: CAWSRSSGNTIYF.